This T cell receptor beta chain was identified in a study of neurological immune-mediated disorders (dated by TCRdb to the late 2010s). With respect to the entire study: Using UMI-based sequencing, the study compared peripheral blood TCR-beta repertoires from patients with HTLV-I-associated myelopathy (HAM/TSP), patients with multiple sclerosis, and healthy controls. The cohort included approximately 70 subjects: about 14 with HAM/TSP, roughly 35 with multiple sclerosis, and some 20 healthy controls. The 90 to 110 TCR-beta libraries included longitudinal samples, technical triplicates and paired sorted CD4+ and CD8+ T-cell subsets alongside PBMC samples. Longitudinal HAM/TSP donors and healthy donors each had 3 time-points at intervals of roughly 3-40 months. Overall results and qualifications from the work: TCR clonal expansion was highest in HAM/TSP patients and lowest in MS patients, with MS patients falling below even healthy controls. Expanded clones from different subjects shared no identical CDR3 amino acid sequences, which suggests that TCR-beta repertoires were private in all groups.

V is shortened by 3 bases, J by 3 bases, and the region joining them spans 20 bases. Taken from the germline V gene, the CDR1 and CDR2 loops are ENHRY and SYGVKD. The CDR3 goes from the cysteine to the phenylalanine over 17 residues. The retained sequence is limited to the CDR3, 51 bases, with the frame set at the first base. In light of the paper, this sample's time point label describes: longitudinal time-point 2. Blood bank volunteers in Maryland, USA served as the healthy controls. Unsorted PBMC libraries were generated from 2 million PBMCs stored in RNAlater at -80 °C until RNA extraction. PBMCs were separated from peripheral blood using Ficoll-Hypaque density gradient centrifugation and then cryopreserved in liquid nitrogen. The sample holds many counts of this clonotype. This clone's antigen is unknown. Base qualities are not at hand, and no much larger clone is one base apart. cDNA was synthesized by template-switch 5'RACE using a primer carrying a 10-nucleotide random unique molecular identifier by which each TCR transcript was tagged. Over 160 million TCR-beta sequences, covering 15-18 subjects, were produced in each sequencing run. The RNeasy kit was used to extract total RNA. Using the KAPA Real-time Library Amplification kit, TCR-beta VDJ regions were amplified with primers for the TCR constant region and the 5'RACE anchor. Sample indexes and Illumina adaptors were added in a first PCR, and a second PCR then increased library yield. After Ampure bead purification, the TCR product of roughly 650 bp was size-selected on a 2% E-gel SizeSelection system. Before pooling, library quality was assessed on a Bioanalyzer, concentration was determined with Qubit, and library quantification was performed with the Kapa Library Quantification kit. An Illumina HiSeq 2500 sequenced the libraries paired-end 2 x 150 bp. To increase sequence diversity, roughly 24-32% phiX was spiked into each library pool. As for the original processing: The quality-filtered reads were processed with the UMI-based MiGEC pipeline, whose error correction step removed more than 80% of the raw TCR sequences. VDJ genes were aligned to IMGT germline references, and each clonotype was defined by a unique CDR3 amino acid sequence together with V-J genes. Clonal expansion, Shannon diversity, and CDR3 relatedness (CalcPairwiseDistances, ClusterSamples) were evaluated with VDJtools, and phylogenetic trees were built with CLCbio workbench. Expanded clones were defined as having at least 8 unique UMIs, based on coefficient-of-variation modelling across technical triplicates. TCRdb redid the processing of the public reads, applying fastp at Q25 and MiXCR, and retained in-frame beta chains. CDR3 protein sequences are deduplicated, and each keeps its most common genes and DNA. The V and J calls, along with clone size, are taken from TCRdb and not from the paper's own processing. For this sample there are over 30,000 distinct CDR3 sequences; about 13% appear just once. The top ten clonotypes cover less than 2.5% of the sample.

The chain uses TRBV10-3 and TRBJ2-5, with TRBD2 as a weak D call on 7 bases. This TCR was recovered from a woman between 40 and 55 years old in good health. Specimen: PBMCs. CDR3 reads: CAISDPRGRGGKETQYF. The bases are TGTGCCATCAGTGACCCTCGGGGCAGGGGAGGGAAAGAGACCCAGTACTTC.